This T cell receptor beta chain was sequenced for a study of human T cells and chemical hapten exposure (dated by TCRdb to the early 2020s). About the study as a whole: For sensitization, 2% DPC in acetone was applied to a roughly 2 cm by roughly 2 cm area of upper inner arm skin. This study followed changes in the peripheral blood TCR repertoire in vivo during primary and secondary sensitization of alopecia patients to the hapten diphenylcyclopropenone (DPC). Twenty-nine alopecia patients gave blood for TCR sequencing at one to four time points (pre-sensitization, 2, 6 and 24 weeks). Alopecia areata with under or over 50% scalp involvement, alopecia totalis and alopecia universalis were represented in the patient cohort, which was mostly female. Throughout the study period of around 25 weeks, patients also received therapeutic DPC doses to the scalp every week. Patch testing was done on the upper back using Finn chambers containing 0.01% DPC, and results were scored after 6 days according to International Contact Dermatitis Research Group standards. Blood was sampled from patients pre-sensitization (week 0) and at 2, 6 and about 24 weeks after DPC sensitization. Libraries were combined into a pool for sequencing, and differences in TCR yield between samples came mainly from small differences in library volumes within the pool. What the work shows at the level of the full study, not this receptor alone: DPC sensitization did not change how many TCRs were above 1 in 1000 frequency, and no evidence was found of alterations in global repertoire structure. Expanded TCRs formed significantly more large CDR3 similarity clusters than pre-sensitization or healthy control sets, consistent with antigen-driven responses. After repeated subsampling, the strength of the expansion versus patch-test correlation and the threshold at which it became significant changed. All patients had alopecia, a presumed autoimmune disease, so their immune response might differ from that of healthy individuals. A positive correlation was found between the number of PT1 expanded TCRs and patch test score, with significance reached at thresholds 8, 16 and 32 but not 4.

Explained via the paper, the time point label denotes: patch test 3, about 24 weeks after DPC sensitization. In the paper's terms, the treatment or condition label means: therapeutic diphenylcyclopropenone sensitization with weekly scalp DPC. At each patch-test visit, blood was drawn before the patch test was applied. Eligible patients were aged 18 to 70, diagnosed with alopecia, deemed suitable for DPC therapy, and excluded if pregnant. Total RNA was extracted from unfractionated whole blood collected in Tempus Blood RNA tubes. With regard to this clonotype: Its antigen has not been determined. No per-base quality is available; no much larger clone lies one base away.

V is pared back by 1 base and J by 1 base, with 10 bases lying between the germline termini. The CDR3 sequence holds 15 residues, the cysteine and phenylalanine included. The sequence is cut down to CDR3 DNA, 45 bases in frame from base 1. Sequences KGHSH (CDR1) and LQKENI (CDR2) are obtained from the germline V gene. Libraries were prepared through RACE. The sequencer was a NextSeq 500. During library preparation, unique molecular identifiers were attached to individual cDNA molecules so that TCRs could be counted quantitatively and reproducibly. For every blood RNA sample, sequencing covered both the TCR alpha and TCR beta chains. The study's processing was this. The median number of TCRs per sample was over 85,000, ranging from about 23,224 to 750,000. The Decombinator software suite was used to annotate the V, J and CDR3 of the TCR reads. For the PS versus PT1 abundance plots, all samples were subsampled to the same number of TCRs (28,000). TCRs were defined as expanded if absent before sensitization and observed at least eight times at the 2-week time point. TCRdb's own reprocessing of the public reads used fastp at Q25 and MiXCR and kept productive beta chains. Entries are consolidated by CDR3 protein sequence, retaining the most common genes and DNA. For this entry, the V and J calls and clone size follow TCRdb and not the study's own pipeline. The sample contains roughly 62,000 distinct CDR3 sequences, about an eighth of them found a single time. The ten largest clones capture 2% to 2.5% of the sample.

Here the sequenced sample was whole blood, taken in connection with sensitization to the hapten diphenylcyclopropenone (DPC). This chain is built from TRBV18 and TRBJ1-1; TRBD1 is a weak D gene call, 5 bases matching. The source is a man younger than 45 with alopecia areata. Some clones in this sample may be carry-over from other donors' samples. The nucleotide sequence reads TGTGCCAGCTCACCACGGGGCAGGGAGAACACTGAAGCTTTCTTT. This yields the protein CASSPRGRENTEAFF.